In its sample, the clone carrying this T cell receptor (beta chain) was seen a few times. Its antigen is currently unknown. Patients had blood sampled at baseline and again on cycle 4 day 1 and cycle 7 day 1. This sample stems from a study of OX40 agonist ivuxolimab in advanced cancers. Study observations and caveats: People who partly responded at 0.1-3.0 mg/kg had some of the least clonal expansion seen.

The CDR3 sequence is 15 residues long. V gave up 1 base and J gave up 1 base, with 11 bases separating them. Per germline, CDR1 MNHNS and CDR2 SASEGT. TCRdb's table, derived via immunoSEQ multiplex PCR, lists solely in-frame clones and lacks some. The sample has around 12,000 clones; 75% to 95% are singletons. The clonotype was recovered from an adult with an advanced solid tumor such as melanoma, head and neck, liver or kidney cancer. The material was CD4+ or CD8+ T cells sorted from blood, obtained in a trial of the OX40 agonist ivuxolimab. This chain links TRBV6-1 with TRBJ2-7, with D perhaps matching TRBD2 (6 bases). CDR3 sequence (DNA): TGTGCCAGCAGTGAAGGAGGGACTGAATCCTACGAGCAGTACTTC. This translates into CASSEGGTESYEQYF.